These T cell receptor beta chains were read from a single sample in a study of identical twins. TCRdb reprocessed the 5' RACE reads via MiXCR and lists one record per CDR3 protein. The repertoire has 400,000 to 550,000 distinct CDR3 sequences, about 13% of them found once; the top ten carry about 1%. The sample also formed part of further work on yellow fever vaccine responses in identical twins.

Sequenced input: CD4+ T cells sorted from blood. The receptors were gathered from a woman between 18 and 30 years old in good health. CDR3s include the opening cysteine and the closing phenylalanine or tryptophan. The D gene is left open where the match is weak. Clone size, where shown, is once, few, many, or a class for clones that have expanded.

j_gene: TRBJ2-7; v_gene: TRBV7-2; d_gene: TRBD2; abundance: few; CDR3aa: CASSSSGGLTYEQYF; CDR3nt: TGTGCCAGCAGCTCCTCGGGGGGTCTAACCTACGAGCAGTACTTC
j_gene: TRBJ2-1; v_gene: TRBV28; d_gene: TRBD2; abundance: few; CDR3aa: CASSSPTRGREQFF; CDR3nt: TGTGCCAGCAGTTCACCAACCCGCGGGAGGGAGCAGTTCTTC
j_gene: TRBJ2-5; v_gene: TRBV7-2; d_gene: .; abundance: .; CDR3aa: CASSLGPVLEDF; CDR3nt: TGTGCCAGCAGCTTAGGTCCGGTGCTGGAGGACTTC
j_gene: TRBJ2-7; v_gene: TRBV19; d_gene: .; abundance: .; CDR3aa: CASSIGVSEQYF; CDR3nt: TGTGCCAGTAGCATCGGTGTGAGTGAGCAGTACTTC
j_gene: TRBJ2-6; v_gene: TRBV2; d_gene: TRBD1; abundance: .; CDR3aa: CASGQGASGANVLTF; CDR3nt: TGTGCCAGCGGACAGGGGGCCTCTGGGGCCAACGTCCTGACTTTC
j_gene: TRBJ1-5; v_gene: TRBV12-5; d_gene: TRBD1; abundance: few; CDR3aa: CASGTGGDQPQHF; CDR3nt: TGTGCTAGTGGCACAGGGGGGGATCAGCCCCAGCATTTT
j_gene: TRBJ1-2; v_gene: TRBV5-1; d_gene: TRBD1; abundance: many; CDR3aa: CASSLEQGVDGYTF; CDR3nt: TGCGCCAGCAGCTTGGAACAGGGGGTAGATGGCTACACCTTC
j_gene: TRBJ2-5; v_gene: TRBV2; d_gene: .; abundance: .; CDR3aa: CASRPDYPQETQYF; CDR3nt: TGTGCCAGCAGGCCGGACTACCCTCAAGAGACCCAGTACTTC
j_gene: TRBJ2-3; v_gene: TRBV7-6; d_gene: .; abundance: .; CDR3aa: CASSSRAPGDNVDTQYF; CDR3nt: TGTGCCAGCTCTTCTAGGGCACCGGGAGACAATGTGGATACGCAGTATTTT
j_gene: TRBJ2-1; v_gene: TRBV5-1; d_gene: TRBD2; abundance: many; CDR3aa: CASSYRAGGSYNEQFF; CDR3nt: TGCGCCAGCAGCTATCGAGCGGGGGGCTCCTACAATGAGCAGTTCTTC
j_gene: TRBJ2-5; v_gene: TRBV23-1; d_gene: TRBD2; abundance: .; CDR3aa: CASSQSGTSGAYTQETQYF; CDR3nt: TGCGCCAGCAGTCAATCCGGGACTAGCGGGGCCTATACCCAAGAGACCCAGTACTTC
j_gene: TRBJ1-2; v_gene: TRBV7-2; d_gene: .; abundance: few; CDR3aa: CASSRAGDKYGYTF; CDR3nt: TGTGCCAGCAGCCGCGCGGGGGACAAATATGGCTACACCTTC
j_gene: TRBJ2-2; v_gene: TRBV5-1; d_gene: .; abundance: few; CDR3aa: CASSFGQLNTGELFF; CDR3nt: TGCGCCAGCAGCTTTGGACAGCTGAACACCGGGGAGCTGTTTTTT
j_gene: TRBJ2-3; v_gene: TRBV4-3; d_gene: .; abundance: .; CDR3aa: CASSQDRVTTDTQYF; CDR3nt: TGCGCCAGCAGCCAAGACAGGGTAACGACAGATACGCAGTATTTT
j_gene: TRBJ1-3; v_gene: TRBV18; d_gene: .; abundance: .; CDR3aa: CASSPTEAVSGNTIYF; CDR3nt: TGTGCCAGCTCACCAACGGAGGCAGTCTCTGGAAACACCATATATTTT
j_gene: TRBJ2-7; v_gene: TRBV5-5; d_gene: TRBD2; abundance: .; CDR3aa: CASSLEAGAIEQYF; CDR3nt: TGTGCCAGCAGCTTGGAGGCGGGAGCAATCGAGCAGTACTTC
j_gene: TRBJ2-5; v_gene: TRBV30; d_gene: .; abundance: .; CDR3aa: CAWSVVGGPETQYF; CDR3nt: TGTGCCTGGAGTGTAGTTGGCGGACCAGAGACCCAGTACTTC
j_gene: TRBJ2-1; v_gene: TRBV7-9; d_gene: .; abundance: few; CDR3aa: CASGHEQFF; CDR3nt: TGTGCCAGTGGACATGAGCAGTTCTTC
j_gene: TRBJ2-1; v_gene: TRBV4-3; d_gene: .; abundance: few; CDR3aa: CASSQFSAYNEQFF; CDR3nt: TGCGCCAGCAGCCAGTTTAGCGCGTACAATGAGCAGTTCTTC
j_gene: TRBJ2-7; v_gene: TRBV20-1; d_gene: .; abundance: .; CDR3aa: CSARVVGRVEGEQYF; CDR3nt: TGCAGTGCTAGAGTGGTTGGCAGGGTCGAGGGCGAGCAGTACTTC